This T cell receptor (beta chain) was captured by sequencing in a study of cytomegalovirus exposure and HLA in healthy donors. The donors were healthy bone marrow donors. Regarding the study as a whole: Evidence from a later analysis indicated that most CMV-associated TCR beta chains looked HLA-restricted.

Amplification used 60 Vbeta primers and 13 Jbeta primers. Profiled with immunoSEQ multiplex PCR; TCRdb holds only in-frame clones, not every one. The sample comprises around 98,000 clones, just under 80% of which are singletons, and 3% to 4% rests with the top ten. About this clone itself: Its antigen remains unidentified.

Germline V lookup: CDR1 SGHRS, CDR2 YFSETQ. The CDR3 has 14 residues. The V and J ends lost 4 bases and 2 bases respectively, with 13 bases between them. Sequencing was carried out using PBMCs. The chain recombines TRBV5-1 with TRBJ2-7; D is possibly TRBD1 (6 bases). This receptor was obtained from a woman between 40 and 55 years old in good health and CMV-seronegative. CDR3: CASSLSTGTYEQYF. DNA of the CDR3: TGCGCCAGCAGCCTCTCGACAGGAACCTACGAGCAGTACTTC.